These T cell receptor beta chains were read from a single sample in a study of T-cell reconstitution after alpha-beta-depleted transplantation in children. TCRdb analysed the PCR reads with MiXCR anew, one entry per CDR3 protein. The sample consists of about 900,000 distinct CDR3 sequences, about 29% of them appearing once. The source was PBMCs, mostly from graft donor cells, collected 360 days after TCRalphabeta/CD19-depleted stem cell transplant. The receptor set was obtained from a boy less than two years old who had a stem cell transplant for SCID, so the T cells may come from the graft donor. The CDR3 runs from the conserved cysteine through the conserved F or W. The D gene is left open where the match is weak. Clone size is stated in some rows and not others, as once, few, many or a class when expanded.

v_call	d_call	clone_size	j_call	cdr3_aa	cdr3_nt
TRBV20-1	TRBD1	few	TRBJ1-4	CSASRQGGEKLFF	TGCAGTGCTTCCCGACAGGGAGGGGAAAAACTGTTTTTT
TRBV27	NA	few	TRBJ2-5	CASSPDYVQETQYF	TGTGCCAGCAGCCCTGACTATGTCCAAGAGACCCAGTACTTC
TRBV15	NA	NA	TRBJ1-2	CATSSRTTPYGYTF	TGTGCCACCAGCAGTCGTACGACCCCCTATGGCTACACCTTC
TRBV6-5	TRBD1	NA	TRBJ2-4	CASSYSIQGPQNIQYF	TGTGCCAGCAGTTACTCTATACAGGGGCCCCAAAACATTCAGTACTTC
TRBV7-2	TRBD1	NA	TRBJ1-5	CASSPGQGLLSNQPQHF	TGTGCCAGCAGCCCCGGACAGGGGTTACTTAGCAATCAGCCCCAGCATTTT
TRBV12-3/TRBV12-4	NA	few	TRBJ2-1	CASSPGGGAYNEQFF	TGTGCCAGCAGTCCTGGCGGGGGCGCGTACAATGAGCAGTTCTTC
TRBV20-1	NA	few	TRBJ2-7	CSARRYDGSYEQYF	TGCAGTGCTAGAAGGTATGACGGATCCTACGAGCAGTACTTC
TRBV6-2/TRBV6-3	NA	NA	TRBJ2-7	CASSYPLGNSYEQYF	TGTGCCAGCAGTTACCCCTTGGGCAACTCCTACGAGCAGTACTTC
TRBV12-3/TRBV12-4	NA	many	TRBJ2-1	CASSLRDNEQFF	TGCGCCAGCAGCCTCCGGGACAATGAGCAGTTCTTC
TRBV24-1	NA	NA	TRBJ2-3	CATSDPDDRTDTQYF	TGTGCCACCAGTGATCCAGATGACCGCACAGATACGCAGTATTTT
TRBV12-3/TRBV12-4	NA	NA	TRBJ2-3	CASSSPGRPSTDTQYF	TGTGCCAGCAGTTCCCCCGGACGCCCTAGCACAGATACGCAGTATTTT
TRBV5-1	NA	few	TRBJ2-5	CASSSYRQGGGETQYF	TGCGCCAGCAGCTCCTATAGACAGGGAGGGGGAGAGACCCAGTACTTC
TRBV27	TRBD2	few	TRBJ2-1	CASSWVAGTSYNEQFF	TGTGCCAGCAGTTGGGTAGCGGGGACCTCCTACAATGAGCAGTTCTTC
TRBV11-2	NA	few	TRBJ2-5	CASSLDGRVGQETQYF	TGTGCCAGCAGCTTAGATGGGCGTGTTGGGCAAGAGACCCAGTACTTC
TRBV5-8	NA	few	TRBJ2-6	CASSTGTGANVLTF	TGTGCCAGCAGCACAGGTACTGGGGCCAACGTCCTGACTTTC
TRBV12-3/TRBV12-4	NA	NA	TRBJ2-3	CASKSRTDTQYF	TGTGCCAGCAAGTCTCGTACGGATACGCAGTATTTT
TRBV6-5	TRBD1	NA	TRBJ1-1	CASSYAKGATEAFF	TGTGCCAGCAGTTACGCCAAGGGGGCCACTGAAGCTTTCTTT
TRBV21-1	NA	few	TRBJ2-3	CASSGQILYRRAKNTQYF	TGTGCCAGCTCAGGACAGATCCTATATAGAAGGGCCAAAAATACGCAGTATTTT
TRBV2	TRBD1	few	TRBJ2-7	CASSEALGQGHEQYF	TGTGCCAGCAGTGAGGCTTTAGGACAGGGCCACGAGCAGTACTTC
TRBV14	NA	NA	TRBJ2-2	CASSQTGFKLFF	TGTGCCAGCAGCCAAACAGGGTTCAAGCTGTTTTTT
TRBV5-1	NA	NA	TRBJ1-4	CASSRPNNSREGSLSNEKLFF	TGCGCCAGCAGCCGACCAAATAACTCCAGGGAAGGGTCCCTGTCTAATGAAAAACTGTTTTTT
TRBV5-1	NA	few	TRBJ1-3	CASSPQGSTSGNTIYF	TGCGCCAGCAGCCCTCAAGGTAGTACTTCTGGAAACACCATATATTTT
TRBV7-2	TRBD1	NA	TRBJ1-1	CASSLVGQGTEAFF	TGTGCCAGCAGCTTAGTTGGACAGGGCACTGAAGCTTTCTTT
TRBV12-3/TRBV12-4	TRBD1	NA	TRBJ1-4	CASSPTRNRGLDGNEKLFF	TGTGCCAGCAGTCCGACCCGGAACAGGGGGCTGGATGGTAATGAAAAACTGTTTTTT
TRBV24-1	NA	few	TRBJ2-1	CATSDNSGGYPWGEQFF	TGTGCCACCAGTGATAACTCTGGGGGGTATCCCTGGGGTGAGCAGTTCTTC
TRBV7-2	NA	few	TRBJ2-7	CASSLRGWGDEQYF	TGTGCCAGCAGCTTACGGGGTTGGGGAGACGAGCAGTACTTC
TRBV10-1	NA	NA	TRBJ2-2	CASSVDRMNTGELFF	TGCGCCAGCAGTGTGGACAGAATGAACACCGGGGAGCTGTTTTTT
TRBV25-1	TRBD1	NA	TRBJ2-7	CASTLTGTGNYEQYF	TGTGCCAGCACCTTAACCGGGACAGGGAACTACGAGCAGTACTTC
TRBV12-3/TRBV12-4	TRBD2	NA	TRBJ2-1	CASSPTSGNYNEQFF	TGTGCCAGCAGCCCTACTAGCGGGAACTACAATGAGCAGTTCTTC
TRBV12-3/TRBV12-4	NA	NA	TRBJ1-1	CASSFTGSAFF	TGTGCCAGCAGTTTTACGGGGAGTGCTTTCTTT
TRBV15	NA	few	TRBJ2-7	CATSRDQGQIFTYEQYF	TGTGCCACCAGCAGAGATCAAGGACAGATCTTTACCTACGAGCAGTACTTC
TRBV28	NA	NA	TRBJ2-7	CASAPSGPYEQYF	TGTGCCAGCGCCCCGTCTGGGCCCTACGAGCAGTACTTC
TRBV5-5	TRBD2	NA	TRBJ2-1	CASSLPSGAPNEQFF	TGTGCCAGCAGCTTACCGAGCGGGGCACCCAATGAGCAGTTCTTC